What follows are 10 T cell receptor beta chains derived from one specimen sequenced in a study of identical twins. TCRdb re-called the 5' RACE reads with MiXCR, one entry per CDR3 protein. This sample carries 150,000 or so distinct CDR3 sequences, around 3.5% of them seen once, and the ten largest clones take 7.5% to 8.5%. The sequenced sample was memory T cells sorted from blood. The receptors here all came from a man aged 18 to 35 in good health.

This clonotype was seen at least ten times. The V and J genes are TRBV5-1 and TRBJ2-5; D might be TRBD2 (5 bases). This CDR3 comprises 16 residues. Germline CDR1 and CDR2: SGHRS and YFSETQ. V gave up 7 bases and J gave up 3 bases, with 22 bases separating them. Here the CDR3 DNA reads TGCGCCAGCCGGCCATACAGCGGATATGGGGAAGAGACCCAGTACTTC. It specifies CASRPYSGYGEETQYF.

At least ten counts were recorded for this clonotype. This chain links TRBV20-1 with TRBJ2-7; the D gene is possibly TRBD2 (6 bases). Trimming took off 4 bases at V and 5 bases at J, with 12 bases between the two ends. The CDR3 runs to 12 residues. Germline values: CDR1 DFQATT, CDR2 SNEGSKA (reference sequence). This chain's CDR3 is CSAKEGAHEQYF. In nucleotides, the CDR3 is TGCAGTGCTAAGGAGGGAGCCCACGAGCAGTACTTC.

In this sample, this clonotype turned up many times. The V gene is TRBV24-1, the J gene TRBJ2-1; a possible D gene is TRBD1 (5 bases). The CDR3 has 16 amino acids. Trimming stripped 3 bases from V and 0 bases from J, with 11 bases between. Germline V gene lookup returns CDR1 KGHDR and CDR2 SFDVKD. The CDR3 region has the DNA TGTGCCACCAGTGATCCGACAGCTAGCTCCTACAATGAGCAGTTCTTC. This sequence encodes CATSDPTASSYNEQFF.

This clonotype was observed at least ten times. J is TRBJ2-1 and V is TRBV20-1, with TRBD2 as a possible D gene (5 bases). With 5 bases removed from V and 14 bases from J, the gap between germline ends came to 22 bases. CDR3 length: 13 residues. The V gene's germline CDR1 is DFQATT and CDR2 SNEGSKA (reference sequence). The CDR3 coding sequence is TGCAGTGCTCCCGACTCAGAGGGCGTCTCGGAGTTCTTC. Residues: CSAPDSEGVSEFF.

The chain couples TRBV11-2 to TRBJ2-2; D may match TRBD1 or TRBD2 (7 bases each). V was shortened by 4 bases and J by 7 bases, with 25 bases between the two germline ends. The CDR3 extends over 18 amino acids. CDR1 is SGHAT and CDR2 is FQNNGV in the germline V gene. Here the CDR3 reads CASSSTGSGGGPYGELFF. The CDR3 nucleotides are TGTGCCAGCAGCTCGACAGGGTCCGGGGGAGGGCCGTACGGGGAGCTGTTTTTT.

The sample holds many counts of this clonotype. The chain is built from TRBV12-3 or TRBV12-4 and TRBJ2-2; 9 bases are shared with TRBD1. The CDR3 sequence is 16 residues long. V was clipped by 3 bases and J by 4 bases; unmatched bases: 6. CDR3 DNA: TGTGCCAGCAGTTTCACGTCGGGACAGGGCACCGGGGAGCTGTTTTTT. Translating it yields CASSFTSGQGTGELFF.

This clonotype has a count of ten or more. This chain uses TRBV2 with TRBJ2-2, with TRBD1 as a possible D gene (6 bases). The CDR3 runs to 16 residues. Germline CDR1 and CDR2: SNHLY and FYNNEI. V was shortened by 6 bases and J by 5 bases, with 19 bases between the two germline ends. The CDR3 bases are TGTGCCAGCAGAACACAGACAGGTAGAGGGACCGGGGAGCTGTTTTTT. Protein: CASRTQTGRGTGELFF.

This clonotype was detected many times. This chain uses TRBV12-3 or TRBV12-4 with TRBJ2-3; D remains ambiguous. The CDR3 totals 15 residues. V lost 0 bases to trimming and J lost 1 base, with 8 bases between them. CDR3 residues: CASSLAKDGTDTQYF. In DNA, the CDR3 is TGTGCCAGCAGTTTAGCCAAGGACGGCACAGATACGCAGTATTTT.

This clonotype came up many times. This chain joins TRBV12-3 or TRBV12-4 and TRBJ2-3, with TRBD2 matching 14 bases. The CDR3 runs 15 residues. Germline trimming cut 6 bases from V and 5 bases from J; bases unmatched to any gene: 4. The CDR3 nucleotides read TGTGCCAGCAGAATAGGGACTAGCGGGGGAGATACGCAGTATTTT. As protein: CASRIGTSGGDTQYF.

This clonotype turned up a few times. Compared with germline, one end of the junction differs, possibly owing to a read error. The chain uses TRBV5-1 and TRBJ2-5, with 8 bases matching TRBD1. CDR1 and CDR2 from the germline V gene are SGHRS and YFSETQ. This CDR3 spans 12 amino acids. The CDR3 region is CASGTGQESGHF. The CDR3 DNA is TGCGCCAGCGGGACAGGCCAAGAGAGTGGGCACTTC.